These T cell receptor beta chains were read from a single sample in a study of response to subunit inactivated influenza vaccine. Each CDR3 protein is one row after TCRdb ran MiXCR on the RT-PCR reads. The table includes fewer than 600,000 distinct CDR3 sequences, around 7.7% detected once. Sequencing used PBMCs from blood, obtained 23 months after vaccination. These receptor sequences come from a man between 50 and 70 years old who received an inactivated influenza vaccine. Each CDR3 is given with its conserved first and last residue. Each record gives: V gene, CDR3 protein.

>TRBV6-2/TRBV6-3
CASTPDSYNEQFF
>TRBV12-3/TRBV12-4
CASSLREGLYEQYF
>TRBV5-1
CASSAGQSNTEAFF
>TRBV19
CASSSNRGVNTGELFF
>TRBV25-1
CASSKSLTGRYEQYF
>TRBV29-1
CSVERHLLAGGDNEQFF
>TRBV5-1
CASSLASSGNTIYF
>TRBV5-1
CASSLRQGRNEAFF
>TRBV28
CASSSPVAEQYF
>TRBV6-1
CASSRAYQETQYF
>TRBV5-1
CASSLVPAGGQDTQYF
>TRBV15
CATSRDQGLPRDGELFF
>TRBV6-5
CASSYSGQGPETQYF
>TRBV5-1
CASSFMDNYGYTF
>TRBV29-1
CSVAWVSGGALETQYF
>TRBV5-1
CASSLGGTSDYGYTF
>TRBV4-2
CASRPNLAGVADTQYF
>TRBV5-1
CASSLAGDGPYNEQFF
>TRBV7-9
CASSGGRAETQYF
>TRBV29-1
CSVEANGQGAYEQYF
>TRBV4-3
CASSSRERDNEQFF
>TRBV5-1
CASSLGRSKETQYF
>TRBV12-3/TRBV12-4
CASSLKEGGSYEQYF
>TRBV7-2
CASSAGQKETQYF
>TRBV3-1
CASSQGTANEAFF
>TRBV5-4
CASSLVGNNNSPLHF
>TRBV15
CATSSPRLASGNTIYF
>TRBV4-3
CASSQGDWGYNEQFF
>TRBV29-1
CSAGYGSYNEQFF
>TRBV14
CASSQVTGRNSPLHF
>TRBV15
CATSRDRLAGVLDTQYF
>TRBV20-1
CSARGIADWAADTQYF
>TRBV13
CASSSRLWTETQYF
>TRBV20-1
CSARPRDRVRPDTQYF
>TRBV29-1
CSVGTVRPGYTF
>TRBV24-1
CATSDGGDTQYF
>TRBV10-3
CAISEGRQGFTNYGYTF
>TRBV28
CASKIQGDEQFF
>TRBV29-1
CSVAGSGNTIYF
>TRBV7-9
CASSRTSGRFRDTQYF
>TRBV4-2
CASSQEVLASGRRNEQFF
>TRBV7-9
CASTRDSENQPQHF
>TRBV10-3
CAIRGPGTGSTEAFF
>TRBV27
CASSFVSSYEQYF
>TRBV25-1
CASSARDRGLPLF
>TRBV7-2
CASSYSGRTSTDTQYF
>TRBV18
CASSPGLPEQFF
>TRBV20-1
CSARLAGGYTGELFF
>TRBV6-5
CASSYSMTSGASYNEQFF
>TRBV12-3/TRBV12-4
CASSLGPSVGSYEQYF
>TRBV20-1
CSARGLALTGTQYF
>TRBV14
CASSQVPGSLPTNYGYTF